Listed here are 14 T cell receptor beta chains from one sample, sequenced in a study of CD8+ T cells in alopecia areata. Treatment indicated: oral pan-JAK inhibitor, 5-10 mg twice daily. RNA, once extracted, was reverse transcribed into cDNA for use as the sequencing template. Libraries were prepared by immunoSEQ multiplex PCR; TCRdb keeps only in-frame clonotypes and omits some of them. The sample lists about 210,000 clones, 55% to 70% occurring once. Sample: CD4+ T cells sorted from blood, taken at week 4, from a patient treated with tofacitinib. The receptors were sampled from a human donor with alopecia areata.

The chain has TRBV4-3 and TRBJ2-3, with D unresolved. The CDR3 has 11 amino acids. V lost 4 bases and J lost 5, with 4 bases in between. CDR1 and CDR2 (germline): LGHNA, YSLEER. The CDR3 here is CASSPIDTQYF. The CDR3 DNA is TGCGCCAGCAGCCCGATAGATACGCAGTATTTT.

This chain connects TRBV29-1 to TRBJ2-2, with 7 bases fitting TRBD1. This CDR3 is built from 13 residues. V was clipped by 5 bases and J by 4 bases; unmatched bases: 4. CDR1 and CDR2 from the germline V gene are SQVTM and ANQGSEA. This CDR3 is CSVWTGSTGELFF. CDR3 nucleotide sequence: TGCAGCGTTTGGACAGGATCCACCGGGGAGCTGTTTTTT.

This clone has only a few counts. J is TRBJ1-1 and V is TRBV4-3; maybe TRBD1 (5 bases). The germline V gene encodes CDR1 LGHNA and CDR2 YSLEER. There are 16 residues in the CDR3. Trimming cost V 0 bases and J 11 bases, with 22 bases left between them. As DNA, the CDR3 is TGCGCCAGCAGCCAAGATCAACAACCCAGGAGGGGAGGGGCTTTCTTT. This gives the protein CASSQDQQPRRGGAFF.

This clone has more than one count but fewer than ten. The J gene is TRBJ2-4, the V gene TRBV2; no reliable D call. The ends were cut back, 6 bases at V and 8 bases at J, with 17 bases in the middle. Germline V gives CDR1 SNHLY, CDR2 FYNNEI. This CDR3 comprises 14 residues. The CDR3 is CASRAGPPVDIQYF. CDR3 DNA sequence: TGTGCCAGCAGGGCCGGGCCCCCGGTGGACATTCAGTACTTC. The whole variable domain, filled in from reference TRBV2 and TRBJ2-4, reads EPEVTQTPSHQVTQMGQEVILRCVPISNHLYFYWYRQILGQKVEFLVSFYNNEISEKSEIFDDQFSVERPDGSNFTLKIRSTKLEDSAMYFCASRAGPPVDIQYFGAGTRLSVL.

The rearrangement links TRBV10-3 to TRBJ1-1; no firm D call. This CDR3 is built from 13 residues. The germline V and J ends were trimmed by 3 bases and 0 bases, with 5 bases remaining between them. Germline V gene sequence: CDR1 ENHRY, CDR2 SYGVKD. The CDR3 DNA reads TGTGCCATCAGTGACACAGTGAACACTGAAGCTTTCTTT. This sequence encodes CAISDTVNTEAFF.

CDR3 loop: CAWTQLGGETQYF. CDR3 DNA sequence: TGTGCCTGGACCCAGTTAGGTGGGGAGACCCAGTACTTC. The J gene is TRBJ2-5, the V gene TRBV30; D not certain. This CDR3 comprises 13 residues. CDR1 GTSNPN and CDR2 SVGIG come from the germline V gene (reference sequence). V gave up 4 bases and J gave up 5 bases, with 14 bases separating them.

This clone was observed a few times. The rearrangement links TRBV5-1 to TRBJ2-7; D assignment may be TRBD1 or TRBD2 (6 bases each). Germline CDR1 is SGHRS and CDR2 is YFSETQ. The V gene lost 0 bases and the J gene lost 1 base, with 14 bases spanning the gap. The CDR3 has 16 residues. CDR3 amino acids: CASSLDGGGLSYEQYF. CDR3 coding DNA: TGCGCCAGCAGCTTGGACGGGGGCGGGTTGTCCTACGAGCAGTACTTC.

This clone was found a few times. The V and J genes are TRBV25-1 and TRBJ2-5, with a weak D call TRBD2 (8 bases). V lost 6 bases to trimming and J lost 1 base, with 15 bases between them. This CDR3 has 15 amino acids. The germline V gene encodes CDR1 MGHDK and CDR2 SYGVNS. The chain's CDR3 is CASRGLDRVQETQYF. CDR3 nucleotides: TGTGCCAGCAGGGGACTAGACAGGGTCCAAGAGACCCAGTACTTC.

This chain uses TRBV7-2 with TRBJ2-3; perhaps D is TRBD1 or TRBD2 (5 bases each). Germline assignment: CDR1 SGHTA and CDR2 FQGNSA. V gave up 0 bases and J gave up 1 base, with 5 bases separating them. The CDR3 is 14 residues long. CDR3 bases: TGTGCCAGCAGCTTAGCGGGGGGCACAGATACGCAGTATTTT. It specifies CASSLAGGTDTQYF.

This clone was observed a handful of times. The same CDR3 also results from other DNA sequences found in this sample. The chain carries TRBV29-1 and TRBJ1-2; 8 nucleotides align to TRBD1. This CDR3 comprises 11 residues. V shed 4 bases, J shed 5 bases, and the junction held 0 bases outside the gene matches. From germline, CDR1 is SQVTM and CDR2 ANQGSEA. The CDR3 region is CSVGQGYGYTF. The CDR3 bases are TGCAGCGTTGGACAGGGGTATGGCTACACCTTC.

The rearrangement links TRBV4-1 to TRBJ1-1; D ambiguous. The CDR3 sequence is 14 residues long. V was clipped by 4 bases and J by 2 bases, with 11 bases between them. The germline CDR1 and CDR2 sequences are MGHRA and YSYEKL. CDR3 sequence: CASSLKGYNTEAFF. CDR3 coding DNA: TGCGCCAGCAGCCTAAAGGGCTACAACACTGAAGCTTTCTTT.

This chain uses TRBV5-4 with TRBJ2-1; the match to TRBD2 covers 8 bases. The germline V gene has CDR1 SGHNT and CDR2 YYREEE (reference sequence). V shed 4 bases and J 0 bases; nucleotides not matched to a gene: 3. This CDR3 is 15 amino acids long. Here the CDR3 reads CASSPGLGSYNEQFF. CDR3 nucleotides: TGTGCCAGCAGCCCGGGACTAGGCTCCTACAATGAGCAGTTCTTC.

The chain recombines TRBV7-9 with TRBJ2-7; D is unresolved. Germline V gene sequence: CDR1 SEHNR, CDR2 FQNEAQ (reference sequence). The CDR3 covers 13 residues. Trimming removed 1 base from V and 4 bases from J, with 8 bases in between. The CDR3: CASSLDLLYEQYF. The CDR3 DNA reads TGTGCCAGCAGCTTAGACTTACTGTACGAGCAGTACTTC.

This clone was observed a handful of times. The chain has TRBV5-1 and TRBJ1-4; maybe TRBD1 (5 bases). The CDR3 is 15 residues long. The ends were cut back, 4 bases at V and 0 bases at J, with 10 bases in the middle. Looked up from germline, CDR1 is SGHRS and CDR2 is YFSETQ. CDR3 DNA: TGCGCCAGCAGCGGCGGGGGTACAACTAATGAAAAACTGTTTTTT. It codes for CASSGGGTTNEKLFF.